This is a list of T cell receptor beta chains from one sample in a study of post-analysis software for immune sequencing data. TCRdb reprocessed the PCR reads with MiXCR, giving one entry per CDR3 protein. In the table there are over 150,000 distinct CDR3 sequences, roughly 31% of which are singletons. Sequenced input: blood. The origin of the receptors is a girl aged 5 to 17 with multiple sclerosis. Each CDR3 is given with its conserved first and last residue. Only some rows state a clone size, as once, few, many or a class for expanded clones.

>many|TRBV20-1
CSARAPRGSFSGANVLTF
>-|TRBV3-1
CASSPGRYSEQFF
>once|TRBV7-9
CASSVGTNTDTQYF
>few|TRBV28
CASRPLGPGRVADTQYF
>many|TRBV27
CATSPYGGGELETQYF
>many|TRBV5-6
CASSPRDTGANVLTF
>-|TRBV3-1
CASSQGQVGQAFF
>-|TRBV7-9
CASSSTSGGLYNERFF
>-|TRBV4-2
CASSQTSGSWEQYF
>-|TRBV14
CASSQEPTASQETQYF
>once|TRBV21-1
CASSSKRPGQVPWGGYTF
>few|TRBV30
CAWSVLPGSYEQYF
>-|TRBV15
CATSRGQYSNQPQHF
>-|TRBV12-3/TRBV12-4
CASSYGQSNQPQHF
>few|TRBV3-1
CASSQDIRGYTF
>few|TRBV18
CASSPRGRATGAQYF
>-|TRBV30
CAWSGLAEPNEQFF
>many|TRBV5-1
CASGTGPFSETDTQYF
>many|TRBV20-1
CSARAATSGTDNEQFF
>-|TRBV11-2
CANSLVRLQPQHF
>few|TRBV5-1
CASSLTGTGREVNTEAFF
>many|TRBV5-1
CASSLTGSSYNEQFF
>many|TRBV3-1
CASKNGSGRSYEQYF
>few|TRBV5-1
CASSSGQPGGEKLFF
>many|TRBV9
CASSVGGQPENIQYF
>-|TRBV11-2
CASSLGRGSREETQYF
>-|TRBV11-3
CASSLSDYWGHNEQFF
>many|TRBV29-1
CSPLVAGQETQYF
>-|TRBV5-1
CASQRDGRVFF
>-|TRBV6-5
CASSYSRDRINNEQFF